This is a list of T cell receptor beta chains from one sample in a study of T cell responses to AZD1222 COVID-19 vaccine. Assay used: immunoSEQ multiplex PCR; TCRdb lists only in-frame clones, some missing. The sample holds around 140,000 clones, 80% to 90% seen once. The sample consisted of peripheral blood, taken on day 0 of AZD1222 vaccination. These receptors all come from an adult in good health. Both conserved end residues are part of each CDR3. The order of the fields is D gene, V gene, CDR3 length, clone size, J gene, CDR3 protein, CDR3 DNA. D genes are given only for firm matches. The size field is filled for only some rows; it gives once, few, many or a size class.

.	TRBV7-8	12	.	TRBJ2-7	CASSFRDYEQYF	TGTGCCAGCAGCTTCCGGGACTACGAGCAGTACTTC
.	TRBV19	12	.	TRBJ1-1	CASSTETGEAFF	TGTGCCAGTAGTACTGAGACGGGTGAAGCTTTCTTT
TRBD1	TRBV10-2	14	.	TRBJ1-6	CASSYDRVWSPLHF	TGCGCCAGCAGCTACGACAGGGTTTGGTCACCCCTCCACTTT
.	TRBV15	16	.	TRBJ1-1	CATSRDGYGGRSEAFF	TGTGCCACCAGCAGAGATGGTTACGGGGGTCGGTCTGAAGCTTTCTTT
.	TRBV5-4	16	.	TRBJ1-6	CASSLGQAFDNSPLHF	TGTGCCAGCAGCTTGGGACAGGCGTTCGATAATTCACCCCTCCACTTT
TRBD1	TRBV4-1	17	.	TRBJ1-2	CASREGDSNPTNYGYTF	TGCGCCAGCCGCGAGGGGGACAGCAACCCCACTAACTATGGCTACACCTTC
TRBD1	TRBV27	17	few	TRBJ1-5	CASSPRQGMNSNQPQHF	TGTGCCAGCAGTCCCCGACAGGGGATGAATAGCAATCAGCCCCAGCATTTT
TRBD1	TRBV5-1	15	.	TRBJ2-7	CASSLPGTGVNEQYF	TGCGCCAGCAGCTTGCCCGGGACAGGGGTTAACGAGCAGTACTTC
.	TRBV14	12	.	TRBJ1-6	CASSPYNSPLHF	TGTGCCAGTAGCCCCTATAATTCACCCCTCCACTTT
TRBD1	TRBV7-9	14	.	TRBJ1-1	CASSHPGGYTEAFF	TGTGCCAGCAGCCACCCAGGGGGTTATACTGAAGCTTTCTTT
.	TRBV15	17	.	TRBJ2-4	CATSRDLTGEAKNIQYF	TGTGCCACCAGCAGAGATCTGACCGGCGAAGCCAAAAACATTCAGTACTTC
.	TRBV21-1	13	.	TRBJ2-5	CASNQLAQETQYF	TGTGCCAGCAACCAACTAGCTCAAGAGACCCAGTACTTC
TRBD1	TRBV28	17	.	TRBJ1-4	CASSLSGTGRADEKLFF	TGTGCCAGCAGTCTATCCGGGACAGGGAGGGCAGATGAAAAACTGTTTTTT
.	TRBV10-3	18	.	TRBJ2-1	CAISEGGRQASSYNEQFF	TGTGCCATCAGTGAGGGTGGAAGACAGGCGAGCTCCTACAATGAGCAGTTCTTC
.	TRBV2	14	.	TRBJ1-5	CASSESSGDQPQHF	TGTGCCAGCAGTGAGTCCAGTGGGGATCAGCCCCAGCATTTT
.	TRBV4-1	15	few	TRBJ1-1	CASSPATAVNTEAFF	TGCGCCAGCAGCCCCGCAACTGCGGTGAACACTGAAGCTTTCTTT
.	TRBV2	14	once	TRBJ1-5	CACARQTSNQPQHF	TGTGCCTGCGCCCGACAGACTAGCAATCAGCCCCAGCATTTT
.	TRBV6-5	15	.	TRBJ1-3	CASSPTVASGNTIYF	TGTGCCAGCAGCCCAACAGTAGCCTCTGGAAACACCATATATTTT
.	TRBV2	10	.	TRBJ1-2	CASRVDGYTF	TGTGCCAGCAGGGTGGATGGCTACACCTTC
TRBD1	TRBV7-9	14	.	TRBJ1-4	CASEDVGGLGKLFF	TGTGCCAGCGAGGATGTAGGGGGCCTAGGAAAACTGTTTTTT
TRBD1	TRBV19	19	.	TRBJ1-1	CASTPRRQGVRVSDTEAFF	TGTGCCAGTACCCCCCGACGGCAGGGGGTTAGGGTATCGGACACTGAAGCTTTCTTT
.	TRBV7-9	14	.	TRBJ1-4	CASSLRGTNEKLFF	TGTGCCAGCAGCCTCAGGGGCACTAATGAAAAACTGTTTTTT
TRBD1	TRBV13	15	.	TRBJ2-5	CASSSDRGGVETQYF	TGTGCCAGCAGCTCGGACAGGGGAGGGGTAGAGACCCAGTACTTC